This TCR beta chain was obtained from a study of T cell responses to AZD1222 COVID-19 vaccine. In regard to this clone: Its antigen is currently unknown.

Sequenced by immunoSEQ multiplex PCR; TCRdb stores in-frame clones only, minus some. The sample carries 150,000 to 200,000 clones, 85% to 95% recorded once. Study-wide findings and caveats: Only a handful of AZD1222 recipients tested seropositive at baseline. Reportedly, nearly half the spike-specific TCRs target unmutated variant regions. Recipients of two AZD1222 doses showed rising Spike-specific TCR breadth and depth. The peak T cell response came first, and repertoires were sampled only after it.

The starting material was peripheral blood, obtained on day 0 of AZD1222 vaccination. This sequence originates from an adult in good health.

CDR3 DNA sequence: TGTGCCAGTAGTATGACCCTACATGAGCAGTTCTTC. Translation: CASSMTLHEQFF. V usage is TRBV19 and J usage is TRBJ2-1; D not certain. This CDR3 contains 12 residues. V was pared by 3 bases and J by 8 bases, with 8 bases between. In germline, CDR1 is LNHDA, CDR2 SQIVND (reference sequence).